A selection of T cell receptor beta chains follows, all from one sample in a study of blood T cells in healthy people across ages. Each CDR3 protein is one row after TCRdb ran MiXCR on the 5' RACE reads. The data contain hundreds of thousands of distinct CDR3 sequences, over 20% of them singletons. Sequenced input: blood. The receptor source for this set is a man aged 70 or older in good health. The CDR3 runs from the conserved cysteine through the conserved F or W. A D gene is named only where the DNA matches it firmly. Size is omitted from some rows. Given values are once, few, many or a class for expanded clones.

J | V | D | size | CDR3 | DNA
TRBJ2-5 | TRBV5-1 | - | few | CASSSSQAGETQYF | TGCGCCAGCAGCTCGTCACAAGCGGGAGAGACCCAGTACTTC
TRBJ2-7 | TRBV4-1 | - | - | CASSQGVALSSYEQYF | TGCGCCAGCAGCCAAGGAGTGGCCCTGAGCTCCTACGAGCAGTACTTC
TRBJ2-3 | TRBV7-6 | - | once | CASGGRWGPPHTQYF | TGTGCCAGCGGCGGACGATGGGGGCCCCCACATACGCAGTATTTT
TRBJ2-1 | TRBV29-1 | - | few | CSVEDPRGYNEQFF | TGCAGCGTTGAAGATCCCCGGGGATACAATGAGCAGTTCTTC
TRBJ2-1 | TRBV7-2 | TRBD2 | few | CASSASSGNRNEQFF | TGTGCCAGCAGCGCTTCTAGCGGGAATAGAAATGAGCAGTTCTTC
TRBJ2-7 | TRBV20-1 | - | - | CSARDPEAGYEQYF | TGCAGTGCTAGAGATCCGGAGGCGGGGTACGAGCAGTACTTC
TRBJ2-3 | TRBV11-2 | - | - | CASSRGSGDTQYF | TGTGCCAGCAGCCGGGGCAGTGGGGATACGCAGTATTTT
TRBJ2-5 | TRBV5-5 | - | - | CASSLRIGSAPIQETQYF | TGTGCCAGCAGCTTGAGAATAGGATCCGCCCCGATCCAAGAGACCCAGTACTTC
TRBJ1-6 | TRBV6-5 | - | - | CASSPTGIDSPLHF | TGTGCCAGCAGCCCAACAGGCATTGATTCACCCCTCCACTTT
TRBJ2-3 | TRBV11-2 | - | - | CASSLGVGGTDFPDTQYF | TGTGCCAGCAGCTTAGGGGTGGGCGGGACCGACTTCCCAGATACGCAGTATTTT
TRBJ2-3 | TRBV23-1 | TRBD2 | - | CASSTTGGEGETDTQYF | TGCGCCAGCAGTACCACGGGGGGGGAGGGCGAGACAGATACGCAGTATTTT
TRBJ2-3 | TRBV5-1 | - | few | CASSLSRITDTQYF | TGCGCCAGCAGCTTGTCTCGCATCACTGATACGCAGTATTTT
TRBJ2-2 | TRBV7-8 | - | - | CASSLDSFLGELFF | TGTGCCAGCAGCTTAGATTCGTTTTTGGGGGAGCTGTTTTTT
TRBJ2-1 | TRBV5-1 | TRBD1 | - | CASSTGQGAYNEQFF | TGCGCCAGCAGCACCGGACAGGGAGCCTACAATGAGCAGTTCTTC
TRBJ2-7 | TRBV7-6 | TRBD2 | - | CASSLTSYSGTFGYEQYF | TGTGCCAGCAGCTTGACGTCCTATAGCGGGACGTTCGGCTACGAGCAGTACTTC
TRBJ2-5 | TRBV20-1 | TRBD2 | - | CSAGTAGEETQYF | TGCAGTGCGGGAACAGCGGGAGAAGAGACCCAGTACTTC
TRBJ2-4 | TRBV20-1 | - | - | CSAVSRRAKNIQYF | TGCAGTGCAGTTTCGAGGAGGGCCAAAAACATTCAGTACTTC
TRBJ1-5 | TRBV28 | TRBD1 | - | CASSEAGGYNQPQHF | TGTGCCAGCAGTGAGGCAGGGGGCTACAATCAGCCCCAGCATTTT
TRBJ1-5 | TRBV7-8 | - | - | CASSLQGPSGNQPQHF | TGTGCCAGCAGCTTACAGGGTCCGAGCGGCAATCAGCCCCAGCATTTT
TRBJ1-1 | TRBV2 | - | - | CASSVDGMNTEAFF | TGTGCCAGCAGCGTCGACGGAATGAACACTGAAGCTTTCTTT
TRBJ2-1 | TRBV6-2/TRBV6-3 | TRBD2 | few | CASSWTHGGLVDEQFF | TGTGCCAGCAGTTGGACACACGGGGGACTAGTGGATGAGCAGTTCTTC
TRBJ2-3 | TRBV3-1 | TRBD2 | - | CASSQVVAGDPDTQYF | TGTGCCAGCAGCCAAGTCGTAGCGGGAGATCCAGATACGCAGTATTTT
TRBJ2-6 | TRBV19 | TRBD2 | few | CASSRRLAPDSGANVLTF | TGTGCCAGTAGTCGAAGACTAGCGCCTGACTCTGGGGCCAACGTCCTGACTTTC
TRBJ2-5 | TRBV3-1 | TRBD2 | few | CASSRVLAGGGETQYF | TGTGCCAGCAGCCGGGTCTTAGCGGGAGGGGGAGAGACCCAGTACTTC
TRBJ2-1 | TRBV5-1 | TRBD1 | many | CASSLRTGGNEQFF | TGTGCCAGTAGTTTAAGGACAGGCGGCAATGAGCAGTTCTTC
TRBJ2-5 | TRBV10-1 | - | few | CASSGGTEGTQYF | TGCGCCAGCAGTGGTGGGACGGAAGGGACCCAGTACTTC
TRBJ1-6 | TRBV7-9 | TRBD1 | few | CASSRGGGASPLHF | TGTGCCAGCAGCCGAGGAGGGGGCGCTTCACCCCTCCACTTT
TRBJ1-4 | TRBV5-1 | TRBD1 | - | CASSLRDRGTTNEKLFF | TGCGCCAGCAGCCTCCGGGACAGGGGGACAACTAATGAAAAACTGTTTTTT
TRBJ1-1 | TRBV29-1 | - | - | CSGLRDKNTEAFF | TGCAGCGGCCTCCGGGACAAGAACACTGAAGCTTTCTTT
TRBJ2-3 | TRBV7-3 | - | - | CASSPVLGGMTDTQYF | TGTGCCAGCAGCCCCGTCCTGGGCGGGATGACAGATACGCAGTATTTT
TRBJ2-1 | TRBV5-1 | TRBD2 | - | CASSSQGAGGNEQFF | TGCGCCAGCAGCTCCCAAGGAGCGGGAGGGAATGAGCAGTTCTTC
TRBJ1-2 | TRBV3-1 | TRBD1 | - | CASSRGQAQNYGYTF | TGTGCCAGCAGTCGCGGACAGGCGCAAAACTATGGCTACACCTTC
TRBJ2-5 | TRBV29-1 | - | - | CSVEETLETQYF | TGCAGCGTTGAAGAGACTTTAGAGACCCAGTACTTC
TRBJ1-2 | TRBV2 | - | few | CASSVGGYGYTF | TGTGCCAGCAGTGTCGGGGGCTATGGCTACACCTTC
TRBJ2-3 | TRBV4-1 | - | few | CASSQDLYRNTDTQYF | TGCGCCAGCAGCCAAGATCTGTACAGGAACACAGATACGCAGTATTTT
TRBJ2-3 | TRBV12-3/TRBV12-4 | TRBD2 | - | CASSTDWTSGGTDTQYF | TGTGCCAGCAGTACGGACTGGACTAGCGGGGGCACAGATACGCAGTATTTT
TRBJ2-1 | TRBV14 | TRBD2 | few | CASSPAGVNNEQFF | TGTGCCAGCAGCCCAGCGGGAGTTAACAATGAGCAGTTCTTC
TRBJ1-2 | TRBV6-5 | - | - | CASRRGRDGAYGYTF | TGTGCCAGCAGAAGGGGCCGGGATGGGGCCTATGGCTACACCTTC
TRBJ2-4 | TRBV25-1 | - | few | CASSEYPGIQYF | TGTGCCAGCAGTGAATATCCAGGCATTCAGTACTTC
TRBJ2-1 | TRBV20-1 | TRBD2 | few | CSAGTSGYHEQFF | TGCAGTGCTGGGACTAGCGGGTATCATGAGCAGTTCTTC
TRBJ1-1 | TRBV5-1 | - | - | CASSDSPNTEAFF | TGCGCCAGCAGCGACAGTCCGAACACTGAAGCTTTCTTT
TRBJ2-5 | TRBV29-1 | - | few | CSSAGSMQETQYF | TGCAGCTCCGCGGGCAGTATGCAAGAGACCCAGTACTTC
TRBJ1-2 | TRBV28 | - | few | CASMAGYGIGYTF | TGTGCCAGCATGGCGGGGTACGGAATCGGCTACACCTTC
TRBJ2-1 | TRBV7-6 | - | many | CASSLAARFNNEQFF | TGTGCCAGCAGCTTAGCCGCGCGGTTCAACAATGAGCAGTTCTTC
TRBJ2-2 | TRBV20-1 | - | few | CSARDDTGELFF | TGCAGTGCTAGAGACGACACCGGGGAGCTGTTTTTT
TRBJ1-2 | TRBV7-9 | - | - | CASSPPRDIALYTF | TGTGCCAGCAGCCCCCCCCGGGACATCGCCCTCTACACCTTC